The 3 T cell receptor beta chains given below trace back to one sample, sequenced in a study of blood T cell repertoires in COVID-19. Sequencing used immunoSEQ multiplex PCR; TCRdb keeps in-frame clones, though not all of them. The data show around 220,000 clones, about 91% seen once. The sequenced sample was PBMCs or T cells enriched from blood (not recorded which). These receptors originate from a woman aged 45-65 years with acute COVID-19.

V gene TRBV7-9 combines with J gene TRBJ1-1, with a tentative D call TRBD1 (6 bases). CDR1 is SEHNR and CDR2 is FQNEAQ in the germline V gene (reference sequence). V lost 5 bases and J 4 bases, leaving 11 bases between the germline ends. The length of the CDR3 is 13 residues. CDR3 coding DNA: TGTGCCAGCAGCCCCGACAGGCCCACTGAAGCTTTCTTT. Translating it yields CASSPDRPTEAFF. The complete variable domain, with remaining parts taken from reference TRBV7-9 and TRBJ1-1, reads DTGVSQNPRHKITKRGQNVTFRCDPISEHNRLYWYRQTLGQGPEFLTYFQNEAQLEKSRLLSDRFSAERPKGSFSTLEIQRTEQGDSAMYLCASSPDRPTEAFFGQGTRLTVV.

This clone came up a few times. The chain has TRBV7-9 and TRBJ1-5; 9 nucleotides agree with TRBD1. The CDR3 is 16 amino acids. Trimming took 3 bases from V and 1 from J; bases not matched to a gene: 4. Germline V gives CDR1 SEHNR, CDR2 FQNEAQ (reference sequence). CDR3 protein: CASSFWTGASNQPQHF. DNA for the CDR3: TGTGCCAGCAGCTTCTGGACAGGGGCCAGCAATCAGCCCCAGCATTTT.

The chain joins TRBV5-1 to TRBJ2-7; 14 nucleotides match TRBD2. This CDR3 is 22 amino acids long. In germline, CDR1 is SGHRS, CDR2 YFSETQ. Trimming at V came to 2 bases and at J to 6 bases, leaving 25 bases not matched to a gene. CDR3 in amino acids: CASSFPKETGPGLAGAVVEQYF. CDR3 nucleotide sequence: TGCGCCAGCAGCTTCCCAAAAGAGACAGGGCCGGGACTAGCGGGAGCGGTAGTCGAGCAGTACTTC.